Listed here are 18 T cell receptor beta chains from one sample, sequenced in a study of T-cell memory formation after mild COVID-19. TCRdb re-called the 5' RACE reads with MiXCR, one entry per CDR3 protein. The repertoire includes some 410,000 distinct CDR3 sequences, roughly a quarter of them detected once, and about 12% sits in the top ten. The sequenced sample was PBMCs or a T cell subset sorted from them (not recorded which). These receptors were collected from an adult woman who had mild COVID-19 (a few samples of this study predate the infection). Cell type and time point are not known.

This clonotype was detected only a few times. The chain has TRBV3-1 and TRBJ2-2; D not certain. The CDR3 consists of 14 residues. In germline, CDR1 is LGHDT, CDR2 YNNKEL (reference sequence). With 1 base removed from V and 4 bases from J, the gap between germline ends came to 7 bases. CDR3 in amino acids: CASSQVQSTGELFF. The CDR3 DNA is TGTGCCAGCAGCCAAGTTCAGAGCACCGGGGAGCTGTTTTTT.

This clonotype was observed once. The J gene is TRBJ2-3, the V gene TRBV10-3, with 7 bases lining up with TRBD1. The germline V gene encodes CDR1 ENHRY and CDR2 SYGVKD. This CDR3 spans 16 amino acids. V trimming: 7 bases; J trimming: 0 bases; junction bases outside the gene matches: 10. CDR3 coding DNA: TGTGCCATCAAGGGGGCCGGGACCGGTAGCACAGATACGCAGTATTTT. It is translated as CAIKGAGTGSTDTQYF.

J is TRBJ1-5 and V is TRBV5-1, with D possibly TRBD1 on 6 matching bases. Trimming took off 4 bases at V and 7 bases at J, with 12 bases between the two ends. The CDR3 is 13 amino acids. CDR1 is SGHRS, CDR2 YFSETQ, per germline. CDR3 nucleotide sequence: TGCGCCAGCAGCGTTACAGGGTTGCAGCCCCAGCATTTT. Its translation: CASSVTGLQPQHF.

The genes are TRBV25-1 and TRBJ1-1; no reliable D call. CDR3 length equals 13 residues. Germline V gene sequence: CDR1 MGHDK, CDR2 SYGVNS. V shed 0 bases and J shed 6 bases, with 8 bases lying between them. CDR3 loop: CASSEYTWAEAFF. CDR3 nucleotide sequence: TGTGCCAGCAGTGAATATACCTGGGCTGAAGCTTTCTTT.

The chain combines TRBV19 with TRBJ2-3; no firm D call. Germline CDR1 LNHDA, CDR2 SQIVND (reference sequence). The CDR3 runs to 15 residues. Deletions cut 4 bases from V and 2 bases from J, with 13 bases between. The CDR3 nucleotides are TGTGCCAGTAGTAACCTTATGGAGCACACAGATACGCAGTATTTT. Translation: CASSNLMEHTDTQYF.

This clonotype was found a few times. The chain couples TRBV7-8 to TRBJ2-7; D remains ambiguous. V gave up 1 base and J gave up 0 bases, with 7 bases separating them. The CDR3 is 14 residues long. Germline loops: CDR1 SGHVS, CDR2 FQNEAQ. CDR3 residues: CASSLGGPSYEQYF. CDR3 sequence (DNA): TGTGCCAGCAGCTTAGGGGGTCCCTCCTACGAGCAGTACTTC.

This sequence joins TRBV6-5 and TRBJ2-7; D is unresolved. Trimming cost V 0 bases and J 2 bases, with 5 bases left between them. This CDR3 has 13 amino acids. CDR1 and CDR2 (germline): MNHEY, SVGAGI. CDR3 loop: CASSYSQTYEQYF. The CDR3 DNA is TGTGCCAGCAGTTACTCACAAACCTACGAGCAGTACTTC.

This clonotype showed up just a few times. This chain joins TRBV12-3 or TRBV12-4 and TRBJ2-3; possible D gene TRBD1, 5 bases. The CDR3 loop spans 13 amino acids. The germline V and J ends were trimmed by 5 bases and 4 bases, with 10 bases remaining between them. The CDR3 DNA reads as TGTGCCAGCAGTACAGGTTTCTCAGATACGCAGTATTTT. It encodes CASSTGFSDTQYF.

The V and J genes are TRBV12-3 or TRBV12-4 and TRBJ1-1; 8 positions match TRBD1. V dropped 3 bases and J dropped 4; count of bases not matched to a gene: 7. This CDR3 region has 15 residues. The CDR3: CASSFTQGTGTEAFF. The DNA for the CDR3 is TGTGCCAGCAGTTTCACCCAGGGGACAGGCACTGAAGCTTTCTTT.

The rearrangement joins TRBV7-9 to TRBJ1-1, with a weak D call TRBD1 (5 bases). This CDR3 has 16 residues. Germline V lookup: CDR1 SEHNR, CDR2 FQNEAQ (reference sequence). The V and J ends lost 4 bases and 5 bases respectively, with 20 bases between them. The CDR3: CASSSGRWGPGTEAFF. DNA of the CDR3: TGTGCCAGCAGCTCAGGGAGGTGGGGCCCAGGGACTGAAGCTTTCTTT.

There are a few counts of this clonotype. The chain employs TRBV4-3 and TRBJ2-1, with 13 bases fitting TRBD2. CDR1 is LGHNA and CDR2 is YSLEER in the germline V gene. This CDR3 spans 19 amino acids. V gave up 4 bases and J gave up 6 bases; unmatched junction bases: 15. This chain's CDR3 is CASSPHPTSGRTSSNEQFF. DNA of the CDR3: TGCGCCAGCAGCCCTCACCCGACTAGCGGGAGGACCAGCAGCAATGAGCAGTTCTTC.

The chain couples TRBV6-4 to TRBJ2-3; the D gene is possibly TRBD2 (6 bases). Trimming removed 2 bases at V and 2 bases at J, with 11 bases between. Germline values: CDR1 MRHNA, CDR2 SNTAGT. The CDR3 contains 15 residues. The CDR3 sequence is CASSDRGLPTDTQYF. In nucleotides, the CDR3 is TGTGCCAGCAGTGACCGAGGACTACCCACAGATACGCAGTATTTT.

This clonotype appeared a few times. The chain recombines TRBV6-5 with TRBJ2-2; D remains ambiguous. The CDR3 contains 15 residues. CDR1 and CDR2 (germline): MNHEY, SVGAGI. Trimming took off 7 bases at V and 2 bases at J, with 14 bases between the two ends. The CDR3 coding sequence is TGTGCCAGCACCGACCGGGCCTTAAACACCGGGGAGCTGTTTTTT. The encoded protein is CASTDRALNTGELFF.

This clonotype was seen a few times. V is TRBV11-2 and J is TRBJ2-2; maybe TRBD2 (6 bases). Germline CDR1 is SGHAT and CDR2 is FQNNGV. The CDR3 sequence is 14 residues long. V was cut by 5 bases and J by 1 base, with 8 bases left in between. CDR3 protein: CASSRRGNTGELFF. For the CDR3, the DNA is TGTGCCAGCAGCCGGAGGGGGAACACCGGGGAGCTGTTTTTT.

The J gene is TRBJ1-5, the V gene TRBV25-1; TRBD1 is a possible D gene (6 bases). V was cut by 4 bases and J by 7 bases, with 17 bases left in between. The CDR3 spans 15 residues. CDR1 is MGHDK, CDR2 SYGVNS, per germline. Here the CDR3 DNA reads TGTGCCAGCAGTGTAGCACAGGGAGTAAAGCAGCCCCAGCATTTT. Amino acids: CASSVAQGVKQPQHF.

This clonotype has a handful of counts. V gene TRBV10-3 combines with J gene TRBJ2-6, with D possibly matching TRBD1 (6 bases). This CDR3 contains 17 residues. Germline CDR1 ENHRY, CDR2 SYGVKD. The V end was cut by 3 bases, the J end by 2 bases, with 14 bases between. Here the CDR3 DNA reads TGTGCCATCAGTGACTCATACAGGGTTACTGGGGCCAACGTCCTGACTTTC. Protein product: CAISDSYRVTGANVLTF.

This clonotype was counted only a few times. J is TRBJ2-5 and V is TRBV5-5, with D possibly being TRBD2 (6 bases). V was cut by 6 bases and J by 1 base, with 19 bases left in between. CDR1 is SGHKS, CDR2 YYEKEE, per germline (reference sequence). The CDR3 contains 16 residues. This chain's CDR3 is CASTLLSGGTQETQYF. CDR3 in DNA: TGTGCCAGCACCCTCCTCTCCGGCGGGACCCAAGAGACCCAGTACTTC.

The chain links TRBV20-1 to TRBJ2-7, with D possibly TRBD1 on 6 matching bases. CDR3 length: 16 amino acids. V lost 0 bases, J lost 3 bases, and 18 bases lay in between. Germline V gene sequence: CDR1 DFQATT, CDR2 SNEGSKA (reference sequence). The CDR3 loop reads CSARDSDRKSLYEQYF. For the CDR3, the DNA is TGCAGTGCTAGAGATTCCGACAGGAAATCTCTCTACGAGCAGTACTTC.